Only one count was recorded for the clone carrying this T cell receptor beta chain. Its target is not known. The protocol was immunoSEQ multiplex PCR, while the TCRdb copy is restricted to in-frame clones and leaves out a portion. The repertoire holds more than 120,000 clones, about 92% seen once, with roughly 1.5% in the top ten. Germline assignment: CDR1 GTSNPN and CDR2 SVGIG (reference sequence). CDR3 length equals 13 residues. The V end was cut by 7 bases, the J end by 0 bases, with 12 bases between. The entry originates in a study of T cell responses to AZD1222 COVID-19 vaccine. General study points: Only a handful of AZD1222 recipients were seropositive at baseline. The study sampled repertoires only after the peak T cell response. Variant regions that are unmutated are reportedly the target of nearly half of spike-specific TCRs. CD4 TCRs linked to vaccination spanned spike, dominating at 160-218 and 743-854.

The J gene is TRBJ1-2, the V gene TRBV30; D unclear. This receptor was identified in an adult who received the AZD1222 COVID-19 vaccine. Sequencing was performed on peripheral blood, taken 28 days after the second AZD1222 dose. This chain's CDR3 is CASSVPPNYGYTF. Written as DNA, the CDR3 is TGTGCCTCCTCCGTCCCTCCTAACTATGGCTACACCTTC. The variable domain in full, with the rest retrieved from reference TRBV30 and TRBJ1-2, is SQTIHQWPATLVQPVGSPLSLECTVEGTSNPNLYWYRQAAGRGLQLLFYSVGIGQISSEVPQNLSASRPQDRQFILSSKKLLLSDSGFYLCASSVPPNYGYTFGSGTRLTVV.